One and the same sample provided the 23 T cell receptor beta chains below, sequenced in a study of blood T cell repertoires in COVID-19. This table comes from immunoSEQ multiplex PCR, and its TCRdb copy is limited to in-frame clones, with some not included. The data contain 150,000 to 250,000 clones, about 95% of them singletons. The sequencing sample was made of peripheral blood. These receptors were taken from a man aged 25 to 45 with COVID-19, enrolled during active disease.

The chain uses TRBV28 and TRBJ1-4; the D is unclear. V was clipped by 11 bases and J by 5 bases, with 15 bases between them. Germline assignment: CDR1 MDHEN and CDR2 SYDVKM. The CDR3 totals 13 residues. The CDR3, as DNA: TGTGCCTCACGGGAAAGTGCCAATGAAAAACTGTTTTTT. This encodes CASRESANEKLFF. The whole variable domain, remainder taken from reference TRBV28 and TRBJ1-4, is DVKVTQSSRYLVKRTGEKVFLECVQDMDHENMFWYRQDPGLGLRLIYFSYDVKMKEKGDIPEGYSVSREKKERFSLILESASTNQTSMYLCASRESANEKLFFGSGTQLSVL.

This rearrangement joins TRBV4-1 to TRBJ1-2, with D unclear. V was pared by 5 bases and J by 0 bases, with 16 bases between. The germline CDR1 and CDR2 sequences are MGHRA and YSYEKL. The CDR3 has 16 residues. CDR3 DNA: TGCGCCAGCAGCTCGGGAGGTGGGGAAGCTAACTATGGCTACACCTTC. This codes for CASSSGGGEANYGYTF.

This rearrangement joins TRBV6-1 to TRBJ1-2, with no clear D. The length of the CDR3 is 14 residues. Germline CDR1 and CDR2: MNHNS and SASEGT. The V gene lost 1 base and the J gene lost 4 bases, with 10 bases spanning the gap. Written as DNA, the CDR3 is TGTGCCAGCAGTGAAGGTCTGGGGAGCTATGGCTACACCTTC. This translates into CASSEGLGSYGYTF.

The chain carries TRBV18 and TRBJ1-1; TRBD1 aligns across 11 bases. CDR1 and CDR2 (germline): KGHSH, LQKENI. V shed 3 bases and J 5 bases; nucleotides not matched to a gene: 8. This CDR3 has 16 amino acids. CDR3 loop: CASSPGQGALWTEAFF. CDR3 in DNA: TGTGCCAGCTCACCCGGACAGGGGGCGTTATGGACTGAAGCTTTCTTT.

The V and J genes are TRBV3-1 (or the pseudogene TRBV3-2) and TRBJ2-1, with 7 bases lining up with TRBD2. Losses at the gene ends were 0 bases for V and 1 base for J; bases not matched to a gene: 0. The length of the CDR3 is 15 residues. Germline values: CDR1 LGHDT, CDR2 YNNKEL (reference sequence). The CDR3 coding sequence is TGTGCCAGCAGCCAAGAGGGGGGGTCCTACAATGAGCAGTTCTTC. Amino acid sequence: CASSQEGGSYNEQFF.

This clone was recorded once. V and J are TRBV9 and TRBJ1-2; 7 nucleotides align to TRBD1. Looked up from germline, CDR1 is SGDLS and CDR2 is YYNGEE. V shed 4 bases and J 7 bases; nucleotides not matched to a gene: 10. The CDR3 runs 14 residues. The DNA of the CDR3 is TGTGCCAGCAGCCCGCCTCTACAGGGGAGTGGCTACACCTTC. Encoded protein: CASSPPLQGSGYTF. The full variable domain, in which reference TRBV9 and TRBJ1-2 provide the parts outside the CDR3, is DSGVTQTPKHLITATGQRVTLRCSPRSGDLSVYWYQQSLDQGLQFLIQYYNGEERAKGNILERFSAQQFPDLHSELNLSSLELGDSALYFCASSPPLQGSGYTFGSGTRLTVV.

The chain combines TRBV1 with TRBJ2-3; the D call TRBD1 from the table was never checked on the DNA. TRBV1 is a known pseudogene. The CDR3 consists of 17 residues. The CDR3 sequence: CTSSQAPTGGSTDTQYF. The DNA of the CDR3 is TGCACCAGCAGCCAAGCCCCGACAGGGGGCTCAACAGATACGCAGTATTTT.

This rearrangement joins TRBV30 to TRBJ2-5; TRBD1 matches at 10 bases. CDR1 and CDR2 from the germline V gene are GTSNPN and SVGIG (reference sequence). Unmatched junction bases numbered 3, after V lost 0 bases and J lost 5 bases. CDR3 length equals 14 residues. CDR3 DNA sequence: TGTGCCTGGAGTGTATCGGGACAGGGGGAGACCCAGTACTTC. Its translation: CAWSVSGQGETQYF.

This chain connects TRBV12-3 or TRBV12-4 to TRBJ1-3; unclear D gene. The CDR3 runs 12 residues. With 6 bases removed from V and 4 bases from J, the gap between germline ends came to 7 bases. The CDR3 sequence: CASSTSGNTIYF. The CDR3 bases are TGTGCCAGCAGCACTTCGGGAAACACCATATATTTT.

The chain links TRBV7-3 to TRBJ1-1; 8 bases map to TRBD1. The V segment lost 6 bases and the J segment 3 bases; nucleotides outside the gene matches: 3. Germline V gene lookup returns CDR1 SGHTA and CDR2 FQGTGA. This CDR3 has 13 residues. In DNA, the CDR3 is TGTGCCAGCAGTCAGGGGGCGTACACTGAAGCTTTCTTT. Residues: CASSQGAYTEAFF.

J is TRBJ2-7 and V is TRBV4-1; tentatively, D is TRBD1 (5 bases). Germline CDR1 MGHRA, CDR2 YSYEKL. There are 16 residues in the CDR3. The V gene lost 0 bases and the J gene lost 2 bases, with 14 bases spanning the gap. CDR3 sequence: CASSQDENRRTYEQYF. CDR3 DNA sequence: TGCGCCAGCAGCCAAGATGAAAACAGGCGCACCTACGAGCAGTACTTC.

This chain connects TRBV2 to TRBJ1-4; no clear D. This CDR3 has 15 residues. Deletions cut 2 bases from V and 8 bases from J, with 15 bases between. Germline V lookup: CDR1 SNHLY, CDR2 FYNNEI. CDR3 bases: TGTGCCAGCAGTGAATCAGAATCGCTAGGAGAAAAACTGTTTTTT. Translating gives CASSESESLGEKLFF.

The genes are TRBV10-3 and TRBJ1-6, with TRBD1 as a possible D gene (5 bases). CDR3 length: 13 amino acids. Trimming pared 11 bases from V and 5 bases from J, leaving 13 bases between. Germline CDR1 ENHRY, CDR2 SYGVKD. The CDR3 coding sequence is TGTGCCTCGGCGGGGGAAAATAATTCACCCCTCCACTTT. Encoded protein: CASAGENNSPLHF.

This chain joins TRBV7-9 and TRBJ1-2, with a weak D call TRBD1 (5 bases). Trimming took 4 bases from V and 6 from J, leaving 15 bases between them. The CDR3 runs 14 residues. CDR1 and CDR2 from the germline V gene are SEHNR and FQNEAQ (reference sequence). CDR3 amino acids: CASSSLTVDDGYTF. The DNA for the CDR3 is TGTGCCAGCAGCTCGTTGACAGTAGATGATGGCTACACCTTC.

In its sample, this clone was seen a few times. The chain carries TRBV7-9 and TRBJ2-3, with 9 positions matching TRBD2. V was clipped by 5 bases and J by 6 bases; unmatched bases: 12. The CDR3 contains 16 residues. Germline values: CDR1 SEHNR, CDR2 FQNEAQ (reference sequence). The CDR3 loop reads CASSPRLAGRVDTQYF. As DNA, the CDR3 is TGTGCCAGCAGCCCCCGTCTAGCGGGGCGGGTTGATACGCAGTATTTT. The whole variable domain, remainder taken from reference TRBV7-9 and TRBJ2-3, is DTGVSQNPRHKITKRGQNVTFRCDPISEHNRLYWYRQTLGQGPEFLTYFQNEAQLEKSRLLSDRFSAERPKGSFSTLEIQRTEQGDSAMYLCASSPRLAGRVDTQYFGPGTRLTVL.

The chain links TRBV25-1 to TRBJ1-1; no definite D call. V gave up 1 base and J gave up 0 bases, with 6 bases separating them. In germline, CDR1 is MGHDK, CDR2 SYGVNS. This CDR3 has 14 amino acids. The CDR3 region has the DNA TGTGCCAGCAGTGAATGGGCAGTGAACACTGAAGCTTTCTTT. It encodes CASSEWAVNTEAFF.

The J gene is TRBJ1-1, the V gene TRBV5-1; the match to TRBD1 covers 7 bases. Unmatched junction bases numbered 10, after V lost 4 bases and J lost 1 base. The germline CDR1 and CDR2 sequences are SGHRS and YFSETQ. This CDR3 contains 16 residues. CDR3 loop: CASSLQPGTANTEAFF. CDR3 DNA sequence: TGCGCCAGCAGCCTACAACCCGGGACAGCGAACACTGAAGCTTTCTTT.

The rearrangement joins TRBV10-1 to TRBJ1-5; D remains unclear. This CDR3 is 16 amino acids long. Trimming removed 5 bases from V and 0 bases from J, with 14 bases in between. Germline CDR1 WNHNN, CDR2 SYGVQD (reference sequence). This CDR3 is CASSTGKKYSNQPQHF. DNA for the CDR3: TGCGCCAGCAGTACCGGGAAGAAATATAGCAATCAGCCCCAGCATTTT.

The chain is built from TRBV11-3 and TRBJ2-3, with TRBD1 identical over 7 bases. The germline V gene has CDR1 SGHNT and CDR2 YENEEA. V shed 5 bases and J 0 bases; nucleotides not matched to a gene: 5. The CDR3 is made up of 15 amino acids. CDR3 in DNA: TGTGCCAGCAGCCCGGGGACAGTTAGCACAGATACGCAGTATTTT. Translated: CASSPGTVSTDTQYF.

This chain links TRBV5-1 with TRBJ1-2; 7 nucleotides line up with TRBD1. The CDR3 consists of 15 residues. V trimming: 4 bases; J trimming: 2 bases; junction bases outside the gene matches: 8. Germline loops: CDR1 SGHRS, CDR2 YFSETQ. The CDR3: CASSPGTVLNYGYTF. CDR3 DNA: TGCGCCAGCAGCCCGGGGACAGTTCTCAACTATGGCTACACCTTC.

This chain joins TRBV19 and TRBJ1-2; 10 bases map to TRBD1. The J segment lost 5 bases and the V segment lost 6 bases, leaving 9 bases of the junction unmatched. From germline, CDR1 is LNHDA and CDR2 SQIVND (reference sequence). The CDR3 loop spans 15 amino acids. CDR3 DNA sequence: TGTGCCAGTAGGATGGACAGGGGGAATTTGTATGGCTACACCTTC. Its translation: CASRMDRGNLYGYTF.

CDR3 sequence: CASSFRETQYF. The DNA of the CDR3 is TGCGCCAGCAGCTTCCGAGAGACCCAGTACTTC. V gene TRBV5-1 combines with J gene TRBJ2-5; the D is unclear. Trimming cost V 2 bases and J 4 bases, with 3 bases left between them. Looked up from germline, CDR1 is SGHRS and CDR2 is YFSETQ. The CDR3 extends over 11 amino acids.

This chain joins TRBV5-1 and TRBJ1-1, with TRBD1 matching 11 bases. This CDR3 is built from 15 residues. Trimming took 0 bases from V and 6 from J; bases not matched to a gene: 4. The germline V gene has CDR1 SGHRS and CDR2 YFSETQ. CDR3 residues: CASSLDRTGGSEAFF. The CDR3 DNA is TGCGCCAGCAGCTTGGACCGGACAGGGGGCTCTGAAGCTTTCTTT.